These 9 T cell receptor beta chains originate from one sample sequenced in a study of control samples from healthy donors and cancer patients. TCRdb's table, derived via immunoSEQ multiplex PCR, lists solely in-frame clones and lacks some. The sample yields about 190,000 clones, about 90% seen once. Sequenced: blood. The origin of the receptors is a man aged 25 to 40 in good health.

The CDR3: CASSTGQGVGEQYF. CDR3 nucleotides: TGCGCCAGCAGCACAGGACAGGGGGTTGGCGAGCAGTACTTC. The gene calls are TRBV5-1 and TRBJ2-7; 10 bases line up with TRBD1. CDR1 and CDR2 (germline): SGHRS, YFSETQ. This CDR3 has 14 residues. J lost 6 bases, V lost 4 bases, and 7 bases had no gene match.

The chain employs TRBV15 and TRBJ2-5; a weak D match, TRBD2 (6 bases). Per the germline V gene, CDR1 is LNHNV and CDR2 is YYDKDF (reference sequence). Deletions cut 1 base from V and 5 bases from J, with 8 bases between. CDR3 length equals 13 residues. CDR3 region: CATSRVGGETQYF. The CDR3 region has the DNA TGTGCCACCAGCAGAGTTGGGGGGGAGACCCAGTACTTC.

The chain joins TRBV30 to TRBJ1-6; a weak D match, TRBD1 (5 bases). The V end was cut by 3 bases, the J end by 2 bases, with 5 bases between. The length of the CDR3 is 13 residues. In germline, CDR1 is GTSNPN, CDR2 SVGIG (reference sequence). For the CDR3, the DNA is TGTGCCTGGAGGGACACCTATAATTCACCCCTCCACTTT. Its translation: CAWRDTYNSPLHF.

The chain combines TRBV13 with TRBJ1-2, with D possibly being TRBD1 (5 bases). Per germline, CDR1 PRHDT and CDR2 FYEKMQ (reference sequence). The V end lost 4 bases, the J end lost 8 bases, and 14 bases lay between the germline ends. The CDR3 loop spans 13 amino acids. The CDR3 region is CASSSQGRRGYTF. CDR3 DNA: TGTGCCAGCAGCTCTCAGGGACGACGCGGCTACACCTTC.

The chain couples TRBV5-6 to TRBJ1-5; 10 nucleotides match TRBD1. Germline lookup yields CDR1 SGHDT and CDR2 YYEEEE. CDR3 length: 16 residues. V lost 4 bases to trimming and J lost 2 bases; unmatched junction nucleotides: 6. The CDR3 loop is CASSLWTGGRNQPQHF. CDR3 nucleotide sequence: TGTGCCAGCAGCCTGTGGACAGGGGGGCGCAATCAGCCCCAGCATTTT.

This sequence joins TRBV18 and TRBJ2-3; D is uncertain. This CDR3 region has 15 residues. The V and J ends lost 3 bases and 2 bases respectively, with 12 bases between them. Germline CDR1 and CDR2: KGHSH and LQKENI. This CDR3 reads CASSPKVAYTDTQYF. The CDR3 nucleotides are TGTGCCAGCTCACCGAAGGTCGCTTACACAGATACGCAGTATTTT.

The genes are TRBV3-1 (or the pseudogene TRBV3-2) and TRBJ2-2, with D possibly TRBD2 on 6 matching bases. Germline loops: CDR1 LGHDT, CDR2 YNNKEL (reference sequence). CDR3 size: 13 residues. Trimming took off 4 bases at V and 3 bases at J, with 6 bases between the two ends. The CDR3 sequence: CASSRGDTGELFF. The CDR3 region has the DNA TGTGCCAGCAGCCGGGGGGACACCGGGGAGCTGTTTTTT.

V gene TRBV19 combines with J gene TRBJ2-2, with 8 bases that match TRBD1. Trimming took 7 bases from V and 1 from J; bases not matched to a gene: 5. The CDR3 sequence is 15 residues long. Germline V CDR1 and CDR2: LNHDA, SQIVND (reference sequence). Written as DNA, the CDR3 is TGTGCCAGTACTAGACAGGGGCGGAACACCGGGGAGCTGTTTTTT. Translated, it gives CASTRQGRNTGELFF.

This sequence joins TRBV7-9 and TRBJ2-7, with 10 bases matching TRBD1. Germline V lookup: CDR1 SEHNR, CDR2 FQNEAQ (reference sequence). This CDR3 comprises 14 residues. Trimming removed 5 bases from V and 6 bases from J; junction bases left unmatched: 7. The chain's CDR3 is CASSTGTGETEQYF. The CDR3, as DNA: TGTGCCAGCAGCACCGGGACAGGGGAGACCGAGCAGTACTTC. The variable domain in full, with the rest retrieved from reference TRBV7-9 and TRBJ2-7, is DTGVSQNPRHKITKRGQNVTFRCDPISEHNRLYWYRQTLGQGPEFLTYFQNEAQLEKSRLLSDRFSAERPKGSFSTLEIQRTEQGDSAMYLCASSTGTGETEQYFGPGTRLTVT.